This TCR beta chain was identified during a study of blood T cells in healthy people across ages. Then a second PCR, running about 6 to 12 cycles, was carried out with a sample-barcoded 5' primer and a J-beta primer mix. TCRdb fed the 5' RACE reads into MiXCR, producing one record per CDR3 protein. Among under 1,000,000 distinct CDR3 sequences listed, roughly 40% were seen once. The TCR originated in a young man in good health. Sequenced input: blood.

For the CDR3, the DNA is TGTGCCAGCAGTTTATCGGTACGGGACACTTACAATGAGCAGTTCTTC. Translation gives CASSLSVRDTYNEQFF. The rearrangement links TRBV27 to TRBJ2-1, with D possibly matching TRBD1 (6 bases). Germline V gene sequence: CDR1 MNHEY, CDR2 SMNVEV (reference sequence). The CDR3 is 16 residues long. With 0 bases removed from V and 4 bases from J, the gap between germline ends came to 13 bases.